These 9 T cell receptor beta chains came from one sample sequenced in a study of blood T cell repertoires in COVID-19. Sequenced by immunoSEQ multiplex PCR; TCRdb stores in-frame clones only, minus some. The repertoire holds about 200,000 clones, roughly four fifths seen once, with approximately 7.9% in the top ten. The sequenced sample consisted of PBMCs or T cells enriched from blood (not recorded which). These receptors were collected from a middle-aged man who had recovered from COVID-19.

The V gene is TRBV5-1, the J gene TRBJ1-5; TRBD1 is a possible D gene (5 bases). Germline values: CDR1 SGHRS, CDR2 YFSETQ. V was cut by 0 bases and J by 7 bases, with 11 bases left in between. The CDR3 runs 14 residues. CDR3 sequence: CASSLGDGRQPQHF. As DNA, the CDR3 is TGCGCCAGCAGCTTGGGGGACGGGAGACAGCCCCAGCATTTT.

The chain is built from TRBV7-9 and TRBJ2-3; D possibly corresponds to TRBD2 (5 bases). V shed 5 bases and J shed 4 bases, with 7 bases lying between them. Germline V CDR1 and CDR2: SEHNR, FQNEAQ (reference sequence). This CDR3 contains 12 residues. CDR3 sequence: CASSRDADTQYF. In DNA form, the CDR3 reads TGTGCCAGCAGCCGGGATGCAGATACGCAGTATTTT. Full variable domain (remainder filled in from reference TRBV7-9 and TRBJ2-3): DTGVSQNPRHKITKRGQNVTFRCDPISEHNRLYWYRQTLGQGPEFLTYFQNEAQLEKSRLLSDRFSAERPKGSFSTLEIQRTEQGDSAMYLCASSRDADTQYFGPGTRLTVL.

This clone was detected many times. In DNA form, the CDR3 reads TGTGCCAGCAGCTTGGTCGGTAGCCGGGATACGCAGTATTTT. Amino acids: CASSLVGSRDTQYF. V is TRBV11-2 and J is TRBJ2-3; D is uncertain. The V end lost 3 bases, the J end lost 6 bases, and 13 bases lay between the germline ends. Germline-derived CDR1 and CDR2 are SGHAT and FQNNGV. This CDR3 comprises 14 residues. Complete variable domain (other parts from reference TRBV11-2 and TRBJ2-3): EAGVAQSPRYKIIEKRQSVAFWCNPISGHATLYWYQQILGQGPKLLIQFQNNGVVDDSQLPKDRFSAERLKGVDSTLKIQPAKLEDSAVYLCASSLVGSRDTQYFGPGTRLTVL.

This clone was counted between two and nine times. The chain couples TRBV5-1 to TRBJ1-4, with 8 bases lining up with TRBD1. Germline V gene lookup returns CDR1 SGHRS and CDR2 YFSETQ. V trimming: 0 bases; J trimming: 6 bases; junction bases outside the gene matches: 4. The CDR3 runs to 15 residues. This CDR3 is CASSLGTGPHEKLFF. The CDR3 DNA reads as TGCGCCAGCAGCTTGGGGACAGGGCCGCATGAAAAACTGTTTTTT.

This sequence joins TRBV7-9 and TRBJ1-1; TRBD1 matches at 10 bases. Losses at the gene ends were 3 bases for V and 6 bases for J; bases not matched to a gene: 7. The germline gives CDR1 SEHNR, CDR2 FQNEAQ (reference sequence). This CDR3 has 15 residues. CDR3 sequence (DNA): TGTGCCAGCAGCTTCTCGGACAGGGGGGAGGCTGAAGCTTTCTTT. Amino acids: CASSFSDRGEAEAFF. Full variable domain (remainder filled in from reference TRBV7-9 and TRBJ1-1): DTGVSQNPRHKITKRGQNVTFRCDPISEHNRLYWYRQTLGQGPEFLTYFQNEAQLEKSRLLSDRFSAERPKGSFSTLEIQRTEQGDSAMYLCASSFSDRGEAEAFFGQGTRLTVV.

In DNA form, the CDR3 reads TGTGCCAGCAGTGAATTCAGGGCATCAAATGAAAAACTGTTTTTT. This translates into CASSEFRASNEKLFF. The chain couples TRBV2 to TRBJ1-4, with a weak D call TRBD1 (5 bases). The CDR3 totals 15 residues. Germline-derived CDR1 and CDR2 are SNHLY and FYNNEI. Trimming stripped 2 bases from V and 5 bases from J, with 12 bases between.

The chain recombines TRBV5-1 with TRBJ2-1; 9 nucleotides align to TRBD2. The length of the CDR3 is 15 residues. The V segment lost 3 bases and the J segment 7 bases; nucleotides outside the gene matches: 8. The germline CDR1 and CDR2 sequences are SGHRS and YFSETQ. The CDR3 bases are TGCGCCAGCAGCTCGATTAGCGGGGGTTCGAATGAGCAGTTCTTC. Amino acids: CASSSISGGSNEQFF.

The chain links TRBV19 to TRBJ1-2; the D gene is possibly TRBD1 (6 bases). This CDR3 spans 14 amino acids. V was cut by 8 bases and J by 4 bases, with 17 bases left in between. Germline loops: CDR1 LNHDA, CDR2 SQIVND (reference sequence). The CDR3 loop reads CASSKQGRSYGYTF. CDR3 in DNA: TGTGCCAGTTCCAAACAGGGTCGAAGCTATGGCTACACCTTC.

This rearrangement joins TRBV6-5 to TRBJ1-1; 9 nucleotides match TRBD1. This CDR3 region has 14 residues. Trimming cost V 5 bases and J 4 bases; bases outside gene matches: 5. Germline V gene lookup returns CDR1 MNHEY and CDR2 SVGAGI. CDR3 sequence (DNA): TGTGCCAGCAGTACGGACAGGGGAGGCACTGAAGCTTTCTTT. Residues: CASSTDRGGTEAFF.